The 22 T cell receptor beta chains presented below share a single source sample, sequenced in a study of shared clonotypes between healthy human individuals. TCRdb's copy holds only in-frame clones and misses some; the assay was immunoSEQ multiplex PCR. The data show about 510,000 clones, around 74% seen once. Sequenced input: PBMCs. The receptors derive from a middle-aged woman in good health. Some clones in this sample may be carry-over from other donors' samples.

DNA of the CDR3: TGTGCCAGTGGACTAGCGGGAGCTCTCTCCGGGGAGCTGTTTTTT. It is translated as CASGLAGALSGELFF. The chain links TRBV10-3 to TRBJ2-2, with 13 bases fitting TRBD2. Germline V gene data show CDR1 as ENHRY and CDR2 as SYGVKD. This CDR3 comprises 15 residues. Losses at the gene ends were 10 bases for V and 6 bases for J; bases not matched to a gene: 8.

The chain couples TRBV5-4 to TRBJ2-1; D ambiguous. The CDR3 is 12 amino acids. The germline V and J ends were trimmed by 0 bases and 6 bases, with 4 bases remaining between them. Germline V gene lookup returns CDR1 SGHNT and CDR2 YYREEE (reference sequence). The CDR3 sequence is CASSLDSNEQFF. For the CDR3, the DNA is TGTGCCAGCAGCTTGGATTCCAATGAGCAGTTCTTC.

The chain is built from TRBV7-9 and TRBJ2-7; 10 bases match TRBD2. V was clipped by 4 bases and J by 5 bases; unmatched bases: 8. The CDR3 sequence is 15 residues long. Germline-derived CDR1 and CDR2 are SEHNR and FQNEAQ (reference sequence). The CDR3: CASSSSGRGVDEQYF. The CDR3 coding sequence is TGTGCCAGCAGCTCTAGCGGGAGAGGGGTAGACGAGCAGTACTTC.

V gene TRBV19 combines with J gene TRBJ2-6; D call uncertain. V was cut by 5 bases and J by 1 base, with 9 bases left in between. Germline CDR1 reads LNHDA; CDR2 reads SQIVND (reference sequence). The CDR3 sequence is 15 residues long. CDR3 bases: TGTGCCAGTAGTTCTTTGGGATCTGGGGCCAACGTCCTGACTTTC. This codes for CASSSLGSGANVLTF.

This clone was observed once. The chain is built from TRBV29-1 and TRBJ1-2; perhaps TRBD1 as D (5 bases). Germline values: CDR1 SQVTM, CDR2 ANQGSEA. The length of the CDR3 is 13 residues. V was cut by 4 bases and J by 3 bases, with 12 bases left in between. The CDR3 DNA reads TGCAGCGTTGGCGAGGGGCGCGACTATGGCTACACCTTC. Residues: CSVGEGRDYGYTF.

There are many counts of this clone. The chain employs TRBV29-1 and TRBJ1-5; D is ambiguous. Germline V gene lookup returns CDR1 SQVTM and CDR2 ANQGSEA. This CDR3 comprises 14 residues. The V gene lost 4 bases and the J gene lost 0 bases, with 10 bases spanning the gap. CDR3 in DNA: TGCAGCGTTGCCGAGGGCTATAGCAATCAGCCCCAGCATTTT. The encoded protein is CSVAEGYSNQPQHF.

The CDR3 loop is CASYRTDNEQFF. The CDR3 nucleotides read TGTGCCAGCTACAGGACCGACAATGAGCAGTTCTTC. V and J are TRBV27 and TRBJ2-1; a weak D match, TRBD1 (5 bases). V gave up 8 bases and J gave up 5 bases, with 10 bases separating them. The germline gives CDR1 MNHEY, CDR2 SMNVEV (reference sequence). The CDR3 length is 12 residues.

This clone was seen a single time. The chain uses TRBV7-9 and TRBJ2-2; 7 bases map to TRBD1. Germline CDR1 and CDR2: SEHNR and FQNEAQ (reference sequence). The CDR3 totals 15 residues. The V and J ends lost 5 bases and 4 bases, in that order; junction bases with no gene match: 7. CDR3 residues: CASSRTGVVTGELFF. CDR3 nucleotides: TGTGCCAGCAGCCGAACAGGGGTGGTCACCGGGGAGCTGTTTTTT. Full variable domain (missing parts from reference TRBV7-9 and TRBJ2-2): DTGVSQNPRHKITKRGQNVTFRCDPISEHNRLYWYRQTLGQGPEFLTYFQNEAQLEKSRLLSDRFSAERPKGSFSTLEIQRTEQGDSAMYLCASSRTGVVTGELFFGEGSRLTVL.

This clone was seen a handful of times. The V call is TRBV18, the J call TRBJ2-7; 7 bases line up with TRBD2. The CDR3 spans 17 residues. The J segment lost 0 bases and the V segment lost 1 base, leaving 9 bases of the junction unmatched. Germline-derived CDR1 and CDR2 are KGHSH and LQKENI. DNA of the CDR3: TGTGCCAGCTCACCACTAGCGGGTAGTGTGAGCTCCTACGAGCAGTACTTC. It yields the protein CASSPLAGSVSSYEQYF.

A few counts support this clone. The chain has TRBV2 and TRBJ2-3, with 9 bases fitting TRBD1. V shed 6 bases and J 11 bases; nucleotides not matched to a gene: 9. This CDR3 is 13 amino acids long. CDR1 and CDR2 (germline): SNHLY, FYNNEI. CDR3 sequence reads: CASRDRGEAMQYF. DNA of the CDR3: TGTGCCAGCAGGGACAGGGGTGAGGCCATGCAGTATTTT.

This clone was observed a few times. J is TRBJ2-1 and V is TRBV9, with TRBD2 matching 11 bases. V shed 0 bases and J 3 bases; nucleotides not matched to a gene: 2. Germline CDR1 and CDR2: SGDLS and YYNGEE. This CDR3 spans 16 amino acids. This chain's CDR3 is CASSVATSGSYNEQFF. The DNA of the CDR3 is TGTGCCAGCAGCGTAGCTACTAGCGGGAGCTACAATGAGCAGTTCTTC.

This chain joins TRBV18 and TRBJ2-2; TRBD2 agrees at 9 bases. The V gene end was trimmed by 0 bases and the J gene end by 3 bases; junction bases not matched to a gene: 8. The CDR3 length is 18 residues. Germline CDR1 is KGHSH and CDR2 is LQKENI. CDR3: CASSPPIVTSGYTGELFF. In DNA, the CDR3 is TGTGCCAGCTCACCACCTATAGTGACTAGCGGTTACACCGGGGAGCTGTTTTTT. The variable domain in full, with the rest retrieved from reference TRBV18 and TRBJ2-2, is NAGVMQNPRHLVRRRGQEARLRCSPMKGHSHVYWYRQLPEEGLKFMVYLQKENIIDESGMPKERFSAEFPKEGPSILRIQQVVRGDSAAYFCASSPPIVTSGYTGELFFGEGSRLTVL.

The rearrangement uses TRBV9 and TRBJ1-1; D is uncertain. The CDR3 has 13 residues. V lost 0 bases to trimming and J lost 3 bases, with 6 bases between them. The V gene's germline CDR1 is SGDLS and CDR2 YYNGEE. The CDR3 loop is CASSVAPHTEAFF. CDR3 DNA sequence: TGTGCCAGCAGCGTAGCCCCCCACACTGAAGCTTTCTTT.

V and J are TRBV5-1 and TRBJ2-2; tentative D call: TRBD2 (6 bases). Trimming left V 6 bases short and J 0 bases short, with 12 bases between. The CDR3 has 15 amino acids. The V gene's germline CDR1 is SGHRS and CDR2 YFSETQ. The CDR3 sequence is CASTIAASNTGELFF. The CDR3 region has the DNA TGCGCCAGCACGATAGCGGCTTCGAACACCGGGGAGCTGTTTTTT.

The J gene is TRBJ1-1, the V gene TRBV5-5, with D hard to call. CDR3 length equals 14 residues. Germline V gene lookup returns CDR1 SGHKS and CDR2 YYEKEE (reference sequence). Trimming removed 6 bases at V and 2 bases at J, with 14 bases between. The CDR3, as DNA: TGTGCCAGCACCAATGCAAAGGTTAACACTGAAGCTTTCTTT. This translates into CASTNAKVNTEAFF.

The V call is TRBV18, the J call TRBJ1-1; 8 bases match TRBD1. CDR3 length equals 15 residues. Germline lookup yields CDR1 KGHSH and CDR2 LQKENI. Germline trimming cut 5 bases from V and 4 bases from J; bases unmatched to any gene: 9. Here the CDR3 reads CASSLYPGQVTEAFF. The CDR3 nucleotides read TGTGCCAGCTCATTATATCCGGGACAGGTCACTGAAGCTTTCTTT.

The J gene is TRBJ2-7, the V gene TRBV7-9; the D is unclear. Germline-derived CDR1 and CDR2 are SEHNR and FQNEAQ (reference sequence). The CDR3 spans 13 residues. V was trimmed by 1 base and J by 7 bases, leaving 11 bases between them. In DNA form, the CDR3 reads TGTGCCAGCAGCTTAGGTGGAGTATGGGAGCAGTACTTC. Translated, it gives CASSLGGVWEQYF.

The chain combines TRBV11-2 with TRBJ2-1, with TRBD2 as a possible D gene (5 bases). V shed 5 bases and J shed 4 bases, with 18 bases lying between them. This CDR3 is built from 16 residues. Germline V gene sequence: CDR1 SGHAT, CDR2 FQNNGV. The CDR3 here is CASSHIRGLTYNEQFF. In DNA, the CDR3 is TGTGCCAGCAGCCACATACGAGGGCTAACGTACAATGAGCAGTTCTTC.

This rearrangement joins TRBV19 to TRBJ1-4; D is possibly TRBD1 (5 bases). The germline CDR1 and CDR2 sequences are LNHDA and SQIVND (reference sequence). V lost 1 base, J lost 8 bases, and 32 bases lay in between. There are 21 residues in the CDR3. This CDR3 is CASSIATGGVKRRAGEEKLFF. The CDR3, as DNA: TGTGCCAGTAGTATAGCGACCGGGGGGGTAAAGAGACGCGCCGGAGAAGAAAAACTGTTTTTT.

The rearrangement uses TRBV2 and TRBJ2-7, with 14 nucleotides matching TRBD2. Germline CDR1 and CDR2: SNHLY and FYNNEI. Trimming removed 8 bases from V and 3 bases from J; junction bases left unmatched: 18. The CDR3 is made up of 19 amino acids. The CDR3: CASLPVRGLAGASFYEQYF. DNA for the CDR3: TGTGCCAGCCTTCCCGTCCGGGGACTAGCGGGAGCTTCCTTCTACGAGCAGTACTTC.

The rearrangement joins TRBV27 to TRBJ2-6; 9 bases are shared with TRBD1. V lost 6 bases, J lost 0 bases, and 3 bases stayed unmatched. This CDR3 has 16 amino acids. Germline assignment: CDR1 MNHEY and CDR2 SMNVEV (reference sequence). The CDR3, as DNA: TGTGCCAGCAGGGGACAGGGTGGCTCTGGGGCCAACGTCCTGACTTTC. Translation: CASRGQGGSGANVLTF.

This chain uses TRBV6-5 with TRBJ1-1, with D uncertain. The V end lost 2 bases, the J end lost 8 bases, and 9 bases lay between the germline ends. Germline lookup yields CDR1 MNHEY and CDR2 SVGAGI. CDR3 length equals 12 residues. CDR3 sequence: CASSYVAGEAFF. As DNA, the CDR3 is TGTGCCAGCAGTTACGTGGCGGGAGAAGCTTTCTTT.